This T cell receptor beta chain was sequenced in a study of blood T cell repertoires in COVID-19. Study context: The United States, Italy and Spain supplied acute and convalescent COVID-19 samples. The cDNA or gDNA used as material had been derived from T cells, B-cell-depleted T cells, or PBMCs.

This CDR3 contains 14 residues. Trimming shortened V by 4 bases and J by 4 bases, and 13 bases separated the two germline ends. Germline CDR1 SNHLY, CDR2 FYNNEI. Authors' data handling: Nucleated cell number was recorded as an estimate derived from reference gene primer amplification. Sequencing was performed with immunoSEQ multiplex PCR; in TCRdb, only in-frame clones are kept and a portion is missing. That table supplies the V and J calls and clone size; D and trimming were determined from the DNA. The table lists fewer than 50,000 clones, 70% to 90% of them singletons. The chain joins TRBV2 to TRBJ1-2, with D maybe TRBD1 (5 bases). The receptor was isolated from an older man with active COVID-19. The specimen was peripheral blood. Here the CDR3 reads CASSVRGGSYGYTF. DNA of the CDR3: TGTGCCAGCAGTGTTCGGGGGGGTAGCTATGGCTACACCTTC. Filled out from reference TRBV2 and TRBJ1-2, the complete variable domain reads EPEVTQTPSHQVTQMGQEVILRCVPISNHLYFYWYRQILGQKVEFLVSFYNNEISEKSEIFDDQFSVERPDGSNFTLKIRSTKLEDSAMYFCASSVRGGSYGYTFGSGTRLTVV.